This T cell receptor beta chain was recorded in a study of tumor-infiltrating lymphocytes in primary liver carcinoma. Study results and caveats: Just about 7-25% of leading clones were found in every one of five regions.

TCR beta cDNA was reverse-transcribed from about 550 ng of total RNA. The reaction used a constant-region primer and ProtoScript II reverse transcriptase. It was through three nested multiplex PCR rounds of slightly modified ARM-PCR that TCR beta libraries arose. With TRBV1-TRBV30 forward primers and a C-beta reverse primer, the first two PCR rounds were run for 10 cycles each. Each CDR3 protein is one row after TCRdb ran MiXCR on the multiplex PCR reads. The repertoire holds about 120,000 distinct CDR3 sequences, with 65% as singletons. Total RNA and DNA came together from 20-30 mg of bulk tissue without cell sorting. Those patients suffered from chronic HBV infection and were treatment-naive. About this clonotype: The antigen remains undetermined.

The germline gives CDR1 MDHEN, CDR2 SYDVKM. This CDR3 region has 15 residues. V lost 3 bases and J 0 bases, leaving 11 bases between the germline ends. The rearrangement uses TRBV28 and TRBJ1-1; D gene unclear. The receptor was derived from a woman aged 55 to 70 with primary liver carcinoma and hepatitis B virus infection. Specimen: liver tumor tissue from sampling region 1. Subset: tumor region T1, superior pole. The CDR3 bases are TGTGCCAGCAGTTTGTGGGGATACGTGAACACTGAAGCTTTCTTT. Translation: CASSLWGYVNTEAFF.